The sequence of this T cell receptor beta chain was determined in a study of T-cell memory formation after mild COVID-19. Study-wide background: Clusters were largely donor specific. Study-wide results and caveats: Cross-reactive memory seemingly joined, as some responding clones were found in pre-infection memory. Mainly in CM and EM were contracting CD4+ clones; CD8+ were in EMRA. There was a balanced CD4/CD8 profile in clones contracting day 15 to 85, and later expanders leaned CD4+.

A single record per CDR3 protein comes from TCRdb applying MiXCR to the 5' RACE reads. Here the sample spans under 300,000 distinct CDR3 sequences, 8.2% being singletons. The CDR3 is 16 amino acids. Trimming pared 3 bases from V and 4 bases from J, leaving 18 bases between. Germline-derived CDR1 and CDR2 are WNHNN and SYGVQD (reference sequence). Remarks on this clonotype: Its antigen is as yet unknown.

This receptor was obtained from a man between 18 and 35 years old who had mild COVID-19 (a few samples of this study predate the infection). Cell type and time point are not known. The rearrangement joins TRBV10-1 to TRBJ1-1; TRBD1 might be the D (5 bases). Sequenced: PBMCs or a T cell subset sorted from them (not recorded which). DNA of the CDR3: TGCGCCAGCAGTGATGCCCACAGTTCGGGGGGCACTGAAGCTTTCTTT. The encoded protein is CASSDAHSSGGTEAFF.